Listed here are 26 T cell receptor beta chains from one sample, sequenced in a study of identical twins (dated by TCRdb to the mid-2010s). The library was generated by 5' RACE. The data were produced on an Illumina HiSeq 2000. The raw public data were reprocessed by TCRdb itself: fastp quality trimming at Q25, MiXCR clonotype calling, in-frame beta chains only. Each record represents a unique CDR3 protein, reported with the most common genes and DNA among its rows. Counted in this sample were approximately 230,000 distinct CDR3 sequences; about 14% of them appeared once. The leading ten clones occupy 8.5% to 10% of the sample. Specimen: memory (CD45RO+) T cells sorted from blood. Sample cell subset or site, as interpreted from the label and publication: CD45RO+ enriched T cells. The receptors stem from a woman aged 18-29 years in good health.

The chain joins TRBV7-2 to TRBJ1-1; D gene unclear. The CDR3 totals 14 residues. The germline V gene encodes CDR1 SGHTA and CDR2 FQGNSA. With 5 bases removed from V and 1 base from J, the gap between germline ends came to 11 bases. DNA for the CDR3: TGTGCCAGCAGCGCAATGGGAGAGAACACTGAAGCTTTCTTT. It translates to CASSAMGENTEAFF.

The chain is built from TRBV9 and TRBJ2-7; D call uncertain. The V gene's germline CDR1 is SGDLS and CDR2 YYNGEE. V was trimmed by 3 bases and J by 1 base, leaving 8 bases between them. This CDR3 is built from 13 residues. The DNA for the CDR3 is TGTGCCAGCAGCGCGTCAGGTTCCTACGAGCAGTACTTC. Its protein is CASSASGSYEQYF.

This clonotype was found many times. The chain couples TRBV5-6 to TRBJ1-2; D is unclear. Germline V gene sequence: CDR1 SGHDT, CDR2 YYEEEE. Trimming left V 1 base short and J 4 bases short, with 5 bases between. The CDR3 is 12 residues long. CDR3 in DNA: TGTGCCAGCAGCTTGCGGGCCTATGGCTACACCTTC. The encoded protein is CASSLRAYGYTF.

This clonotype was counted between two and nine times. The chain couples TRBV3-1 to TRBJ1-2; D is unresolved. V lost 1 base and J lost 5, with 20 bases in between. The CDR3 runs to 17 residues. Germline V lookup: CDR1 LGHDT, CDR2 YNNKEL (reference sequence). The CDR3 sequence is CASSQGPSTVTPYGYTF. The CDR3 nucleotides are TGTGCCAGCAGCCAAGGGCCTTCAACGGTCACGCCGTATGGCTACACCTTC.

The table lists this clonotype with many counts. The chain's CDR3 is CAISGVTGAYEQYF. CDR3 sequence (DNA): TGTGCCATCAGTGGGGTGACAGGCGCCTACGAGCAGTACTTC. The J gene is TRBJ2-7, the V gene TRBV10-3; tentative D call: TRBD1 (6 bases). The V gene's germline CDR1 is ENHRY and CDR2 SYGVKD. The V end lost 4 bases, the J end lost 2 bases, and 12 bases lay between the germline ends. The CDR3 has 14 residues.

The chain is built from TRBV2 and TRBJ2-7; 10 bases are shared with TRBD1. CDR3 length: 14 residues. Germline lookup yields CDR1 SNHLY and CDR2 FYNNEI. V lost 6 bases, J lost 2 bases, and 4 bases stayed unmatched. CDR3 amino acids: CASRTGGSPYEQYF. The CDR3 DNA follows: TGTGCCAGCAGGACAGGGGGCTCCCCCTACGAGCAGTACTTC.

Only a few counts were recorded for this clonotype. This chain connects TRBV5-1 to TRBJ2-5; 9 bases line up with TRBD1. There are 16 residues in the CDR3. Germline lookup yields CDR1 SGHRS and CDR2 YFSETQ. J gave up 5 bases and V 0 bases, and 8 bases lay outside the gene matches. CDR3 nucleotides: TGCGCCAGCAGCTTGGAGGGACAGGGAACGGGGGAGACCCAGTACTTC. It yields the protein CASSLEGQGTGETQYF.

The chain joins TRBV25-1 to TRBJ1-2; D possibly corresponds to TRBD1 (5 bases). The length of the CDR3 is 12 residues. CDR1 and CDR2 (germline): MGHDK, SYGVNS. The V end was cut by 2 bases, the J end by 7 bases, with 8 bases between. CDR3 in amino acids: CASSESRVGYTF. The CDR3 DNA reads as TGTGCCAGCAGTGAAAGCAGGGTTGGCTACACCTTC.

This clonotype was seen at least ten times. The chain has TRBV5-1 and TRBJ1-4; D ambiguous. V lost 5 bases and J lost 2, with 10 bases in between. Per the germline V gene, CDR1 is SGHRS and CDR2 is YFSETQ. CDR3 length: 14 residues. The CDR3 protein is CASRGSSTNEKLFF. In DNA form, the CDR3 reads TGCGCCAGCAGGGGTTCTTCCACTAATGAAAAACTGTTTTTT.

This clonotype was seen a handful of times. The V gene is TRBV6-5, the J gene TRBJ1-6; the match to TRBD1 covers 7 bases. The CDR3 loop spans 14 amino acids. Looked up from germline, CDR1 is MNHEY and CDR2 is SVGAGI. Losses at the gene ends were 4 bases for V and 8 bases for J; bases not matched to a gene: 5. The CDR3 bases are TGTGCCAGCAGTTCGACAGGGCGTGATTCACCCCTCCACTTT. Amino acid sequence: CASSSTGRDSPLHF.

J is TRBJ2-3 and V is TRBV6-1; 8 bases match TRBD2. This CDR3 spans 15 amino acids. Per the germline V gene, CDR1 is MNHNS and CDR2 is SASEGT. The V and J ends lost 6 bases and 2 bases, in that order; junction bases with no gene match: 7. CDR3 loop: CASSLSGGNTDTQYF. The CDR3 nucleotides are TGTGCCAGCAGCCTAAGCGGGGGAAACACAGATACGCAGTATTTT.

This clonotype was counted between two and nine times. V is TRBV30 and J is TRBJ2-7; D is ambiguous. The germline gives CDR1 GTSNPN, CDR2 SVGIG (reference sequence). CDR3 size: 13 residues. The V gene lost 1 base and the J gene lost 3 bases, with 10 bases spanning the gap. DNA of the CDR3: TGTGCCTGGAGTGCTGGGCTGAGCTACGAGCAGTACTTC. Translated, it gives CAWSAGLSYEQYF.

This clonotype was detected only a few times. The genes are TRBV5-6 and TRBJ2-5, with D unresolved. This CDR3 comprises 12 residues. The V end lost 1 base, the J end lost 5 bases, and 6 bases lay between the germline ends. Germline-derived CDR1 and CDR2 are SGHDT and YYEEEE. The CDR3 protein is CASSLLWETQYF. CDR3 nucleotides: TGTGCCAGCAGCTTGCTCTGGGAGACCCAGTACTTC.

This clonotype is judged medium-sized. The rearrangement joins TRBV5-1 to TRBJ2-1, with unresolved D. This CDR3 region has 12 residues. Trimming left V 0 bases short and J 7 bases short, with 5 bases between. Germline CDR1 SGHRS, CDR2 YFSETQ. This chain's CDR3 is CASSLGGNEQFF. The CDR3 DNA sequence: TGCGCCAGCAGCTTGGGTGGAAATGAGCAGTTCTTC.

In this sample, this clonotype turned up a few times. The chain links TRBV7-9 to TRBJ2-1; the match to TRBD2 covers 8 bases. Germline assignment: CDR1 SEHNR and CDR2 FQNEAQ (reference sequence). This CDR3 is built from 15 residues. V trimming: 0 bases; J trimming: 2 bases; junction bases outside the gene matches: 0. The CDR3 loop reads CASSLALAAYNEQFF. CDR3 sequence (DNA): TGTGCCAGCAGCTTAGCACTAGCGGCCTACAATGAGCAGTTCTTC.

This clonotype came up a few times. V usage is TRBV7-2 and J usage is TRBJ2-2, with 7 bases that match TRBD1. Germline lookup yields CDR1 SGHTA and CDR2 FQGNSA. V dropped 5 bases and J dropped 5; count of bases not matched to a gene: 11. This CDR3 is built from 16 residues. The CDR3 sequence is CASSALRDSGTGELFF. The CDR3 coding sequence is TGTGCCAGCAGCGCGCTCCGGGACAGTGGAACCGGGGAGCTGTTTTTT.

This clonotype has a handful of counts. The chain recombines TRBV7-2 with TRBJ2-5; D not resolved. The CDR3 runs to 13 residues. V was shortened by 4 bases and J by 5 bases, with 11 bases between the two germline ends. Germline assignment: CDR1 SGHTA and CDR2 FQGNSA. CDR3 residues: CASSSTAWETQYF. CDR3 sequence (DNA): TGTGCCAGCAGCTCAACGGCATGGGAGACCCAGTACTTC.

This chain links TRBV28 with TRBJ1-2, with a possible D match to TRBD1 (5 bases). The CDR3 spans 13 residues. Trimming pared 5 bases from V and 9 bases from J, leaving 16 bases between. The germline V gene has CDR1 MDHEN and CDR2 SYDVKM. The CDR3: CASSSRQSDRYTF. In DNA, the CDR3 is TGTGCCAGCAGTAGCAGACAGTCCGATCGCTACACCTTC.

There are many counts of this clonotype. For the CDR3, the DNA is TGTGCCAGCAGTAACGGAGCGGGAGCCTACGAGCAGTACTTC. Its translation is CASSNGAGAYEQYF. The chain uses TRBV27 and TRBJ2-7; 8 bases are a match to TRBD2. V shed 5 bases and J 2 bases; nucleotides not matched to a gene: 5. CDR3 length equals 14 residues. Germline V gene data show CDR1 as MNHEY and CDR2 as SMNVEV (reference sequence).

This clonotype was seen a handful of times. The chain couples TRBV7-2 to TRBJ2-2; 7 bases line up with TRBD2. In germline, CDR1 is SGHTA, CDR2 FQGNSA. The CDR3 contains 15 residues. J was trimmed by 6 bases and V by 4 bases; bases with no gene match: 8. The CDR3 spells CASSSHGGGAGELFF. The CDR3 DNA is TGTGCCAGCAGCTCCCATGGGGGAGGGGCCGGGGAGCTGTTTTTT.

The rearrangement links TRBV25-1 to TRBJ1-1, with TRBD1 as a possible D gene (5 bases). V gave up 2 bases and J gave up 6 bases, with 13 bases separating them. The CDR3 is 14 amino acids. Germline lookup yields CDR1 MGHDK and CDR2 SYGVNS. The CDR3 DNA sequence: TGTGCCAGCAGTGAAATGGCAGGGAAGGCTGAAGCTTTCTTT. Encoded protein: CASSEMAGKAEAFF.

This clonotype was picked up a small number of times. The chain recombines TRBV30 with TRBJ2-1; no firm D call. The V end lost 1 base, the J end lost 8 bases, and 6 bases lay between the germline ends. Looked up from germline, CDR1 is GTSNPN and CDR2 is SVGIG (reference sequence). The CDR3 covers 11 residues. The CDR3 sequence is CAWSAQDEQFF. CDR3 coding DNA: TGTGCCTGGAGTGCCCAGGATGAGCAGTTCTTC.

The gene calls are TRBV10-3 and TRBJ1-2; D possibly corresponds to TRBD1 (6 bases). This CDR3 is built from 14 residues. Looked up from germline, CDR1 is ENHRY and CDR2 is SYGVKD. Trimming left V 0 bases short and J 7 bases short, with 12 bases between. The CDR3 loop reads CAISESLGGVGYTF. DNA for the CDR3: TGTGCCATCAGTGAGTCATTGGGGGGCGTTGGCTACACCTTC.

This clonotype turned up a few times. The CDR3 DNA reads as TGTGCCAGCAGTTTAACGGGGGCTAATGGCTACACCTTC. This translates into CASSLTGANGYTF. The chain uses TRBV12-3 or TRBV12-4 and TRBJ1-2; the D gene is possibly TRBD1 (6 bases). This CDR3 comprises 13 residues. Trimming took off 2 bases at V and 6 bases at J, with 10 bases between the two ends.

The table lists this clonotype with a few counts. The gene calls are TRBV3-1 and TRBJ2-5; 15 bases are a match to TRBD2. Germline assignment: CDR1 LGHDT and CDR2 YNNKEL (reference sequence). Losses at the gene ends were 4 bases for V and 3 bases for J; bases not matched to a gene: 3. The CDR3 covers 16 residues. The chain's CDR3 is CASSRWTSGGEETQYF. In DNA form, the CDR3 reads TGTGCCAGCAGCCGATGGACTAGCGGGGGGGAAGAGACCCAGTACTTC.

The chain recombines TRBV20-1 with TRBJ2-1; 12 bases are shared with TRBD2. The CDR3 spans 15 residues. Germline V gives CDR1 DFQATT, CDR2 SNEGSKA (reference sequence). Trimming took 4 bases from V and 11 from J; bases not matched to a gene: 12. The CDR3 bases are TGCAGTGCTACCAACCCTAGGACTAGCGGGACTAAGCAGTTCTTC. The encoded protein is CSATNPRTSGTKQFF.